This T cell receptor (beta chain) is drawn from a study of cytomegalovirus exposure and HLA in healthy donors. Overall study results and limits: A later examination showed that TCR association rates differed by HLA locus, with DRB1 most and HLA-C fewest.

There are 13 residues in the CDR3. In germline, CDR1 is SGDLS, CDR2 YYNGEE. V was trimmed by 4 bases and J by 6 bases, leaving 10 bases between them. On this clone: No antigen is known for it.

The PCR was carried out with 60 Vbeta primers and 13 Jbeta primers. The protocol was immunoSEQ multiplex PCR, while the TCRdb copy is restricted to in-frame clones and leaves out a portion. This table holds 60,000 to 70,000 clones, roughly 75% found once. The sequencing sample was made of PBMCs. This chain uses TRBV9 with TRBJ2-2, with a tentative D call TRBD2 (5 bases). The sequence came from a woman aged 25 to 39 in good health and CMV-seronegative. The CDR3, as DNA: TGTGCCAGCAGCATTAGCGACCCCGGGGAGCTGTTTTTT. The encoded protein is CASSISDPGELFF.